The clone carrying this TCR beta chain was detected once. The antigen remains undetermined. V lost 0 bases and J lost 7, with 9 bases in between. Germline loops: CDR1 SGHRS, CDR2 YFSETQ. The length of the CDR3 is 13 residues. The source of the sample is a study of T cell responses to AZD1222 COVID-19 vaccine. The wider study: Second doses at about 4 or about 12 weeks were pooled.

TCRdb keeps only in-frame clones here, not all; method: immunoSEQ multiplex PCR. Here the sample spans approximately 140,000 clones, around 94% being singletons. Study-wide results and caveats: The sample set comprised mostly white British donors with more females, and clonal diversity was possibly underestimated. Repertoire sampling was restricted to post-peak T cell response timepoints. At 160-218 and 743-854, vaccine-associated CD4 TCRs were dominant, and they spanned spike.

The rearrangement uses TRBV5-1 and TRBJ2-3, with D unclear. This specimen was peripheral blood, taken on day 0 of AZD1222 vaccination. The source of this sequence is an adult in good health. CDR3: CASSLEPRYTQYF. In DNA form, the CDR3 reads TGCGCCAGCAGCTTGGAACCTCGTTATACGCAGTATTTT.